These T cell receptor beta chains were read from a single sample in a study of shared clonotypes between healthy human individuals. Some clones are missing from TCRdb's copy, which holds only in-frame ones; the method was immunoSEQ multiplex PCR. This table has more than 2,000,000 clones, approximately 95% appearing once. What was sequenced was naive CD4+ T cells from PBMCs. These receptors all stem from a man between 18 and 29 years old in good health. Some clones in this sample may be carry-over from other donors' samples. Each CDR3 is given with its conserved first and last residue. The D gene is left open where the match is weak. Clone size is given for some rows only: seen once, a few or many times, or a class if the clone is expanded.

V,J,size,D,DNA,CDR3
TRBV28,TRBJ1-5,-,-,TGTGCCAGCAGTTCATACCTCAATCAGCCCCAGCATTTT,CASSSYLNQPQHF
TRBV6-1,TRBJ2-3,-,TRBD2,TGTGCCAGCAGAGTTCCTAGCGGGAACACAGATACGCAGTATTTT,CASRVPSGNTDTQYF
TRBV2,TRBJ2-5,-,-,TGTGCCAGCCTAAGGAGGGGGAGAGGCGAGACCCAGTACTTC,CASLRRGRGETQYF
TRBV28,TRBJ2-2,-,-,TGTGCCAGCAGTATCGACTATACCGGGGAGCTGTTTTTT,CASSIDYTGELFF
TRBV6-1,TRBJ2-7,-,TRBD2,TGTGCCAGCAGTGAAGCCCTTTCAGGACTAGCGGGTAACGAGCAGTACTTC,CASSEALSGLAGNEQYF
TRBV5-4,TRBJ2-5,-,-,TGTGCCAGCAGCTCCGACTGGGACGGCATAGAGACCCAGTACTTC,CASSSDWDGIETQYF
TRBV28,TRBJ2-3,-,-,TGTGCCAGCAGTTTATCGCCCACAGATACGCAGTATTTT,CASSLSPTDTQYF
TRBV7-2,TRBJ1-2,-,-,TGTGCCAGCAGATATTCGGCGAACTATGGCTACACCTTC,CASRYSANYGYTF
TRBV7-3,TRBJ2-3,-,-,TGTGCCAGCAGAAGAGACAGCAACACAGATACGCAGTATTTT,CASRRDSNTDTQYF
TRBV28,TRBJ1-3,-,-,TGTGCCAGCAGTTCCCTCTGGAGGGACACCATATATTTT,CASSSLWRDTIYF
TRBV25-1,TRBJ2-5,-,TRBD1,TGTGCCGCGTCGAGGACAGGGGGTCGAGAGACCCAGTACTTC,CAASRTGGRETQYF
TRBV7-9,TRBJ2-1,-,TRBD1,TGTGCCAGCATGATCGGGACAGGTCTGTTCTTC,CASMIGTGLFF
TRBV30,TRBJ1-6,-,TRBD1,TGTGCCTGTTCGGACAGGGGTAATTCACCCCTCCACTTT,CACSDRGNSPLHF
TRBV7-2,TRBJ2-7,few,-,TGTGCCAGCAGCTTATCCGTGGCCCTCTCTCGGGAGCAGTACTTC,CASSLSVALSREQYF
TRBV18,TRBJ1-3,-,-,TGTGCCAGCTCACCTGGGACTGGGTTGAGTGGAAACACCATATATTTT,CASSPGTGLSGNTIYF
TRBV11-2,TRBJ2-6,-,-,TGTGCCAGCAGCCATCTTCGGGGATGGAAATCTGGGGCCAACGTCCTGACTTTC,CASSHLRGWKSGANVLTF
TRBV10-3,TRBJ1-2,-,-,TGTGCCATCAGTGAGTCGATCGCCCTCCCTTATGGCTACACCTTC,CAISESIALPYGYTF
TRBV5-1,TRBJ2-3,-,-,TGCGCCAGCAGCTTGGAGGCGGGCACAGATACGCAGTATTTT,CASSLEAGTDTQYF
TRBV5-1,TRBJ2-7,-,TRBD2,TGCGCCAGCAGCTTGGCGCTAGCGGGAACAGGGGAGCAGTACTTC,CASSLALAGTGEQYF
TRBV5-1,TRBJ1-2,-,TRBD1,TGCGCCAGCAGCTTAATGACAGGGGGCGCAACTGGCTACACCTTC,CASSLMTGGATGYTF
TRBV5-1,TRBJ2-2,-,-,TGCGCCAGCAGCTTGGACGCGAACACCGGGGAGCTGTTTTTT,CASSLDANTGELFF
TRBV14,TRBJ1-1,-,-,TGTGCCAGCAGCCCACAGGGGAACACTGAAGCTTTCTTT,CASSPQGNTEAFF
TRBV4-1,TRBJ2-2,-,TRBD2,TGCGCCAGCAGTCGGAAGGCCAAGGGTAGCGGGGACACCGGGGAGCTGTTTTTT,CASSRKAKGSGDTGELFF
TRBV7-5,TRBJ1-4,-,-,TGTGTCAGAAGCTACAAGACCCGGGTATGGGGTGAAAAACTGTTTTTT,CVRSYKTRVWGEKLFF
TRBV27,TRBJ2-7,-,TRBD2,TGTGCCAGCAGTTTATCCGGCGGGAGCTCCTACGAGCAGTACTTC,CASSLSGGSSYEQYF
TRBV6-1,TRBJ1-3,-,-,TGTGCCAGCAGTGAGGGAGTTGGAAACACCATATATTTT,CASSEGVGNTIYF
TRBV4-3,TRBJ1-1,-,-,TGCGCCAGCAGCCAAGATCTCTATCCTCGGGGCGTAGCCACTGAAGCTTTCTTT,CASSQDLYPRGVATEAFF